Detailed here is one T cell receptor (beta chain). As yet, its antigen is unknown. Isolated RNA was reverse transcribed in full, so expressed TCRB transcripts were sequenced. Sequencing was performed with immunoSEQ multiplex PCR; in TCRdb, only in-frame clones are kept and a portion is missing. The sample consists of around 130,000 clones, 7% to 10% of them appearing once. The CDR3 covers 17 residues. Trimming at V came to 2 bases and at J to 0 bases, leaving 1 base not matched to a gene. Germline CDR1 reads SGDLS; CDR2 reads YYNGEE. These data are taken from a study of beta chain features in type 1 diabetes. The overall study: Sorted cells numbering approximately 110,000,000 were examined across all samples. Study-wide results and limits: When VDJ junctions were examined, type 1 diabetes patients showed fewer insertions and more deletions. Shorter TCRB CDR3s, moderately but significantly so, marked every one of the four CD4+ subsets in Type 1 diabetes patients.

Every sorted population was more than 98% pure. This rearrangement joins TRBV9 to TRBJ2-3; 15 bases line up with TRBD2. The receptor's source is a man under 40 with type 1 diabetes. Sample: central memory CD4+ T cells from blood. In nucleotides, the CDR3 is TGTGCCAGCAGCGTGGGACTAGCGGGGGGAAGCACAGATACGCAGTATTTT. This sequence encodes CASSVGLAGGSTDTQYF.